These T cell receptor beta chains were read from a single sample in a study of T cells in Graves' hyperthyroidism and ophthalmopathy. One entry per CDR3 protein, called by TCRdb with MiXCR from the multiplex PCR reads. Of about 400,000 distinct CDR3 sequences listed, under 15% were seen once; the top ten hold over 25%. Sequencing was done on a sample of blood. These TCRs come from a woman aged 25 to 39 with Graves' hyperthyroidism. The CDR3 runs from the conserved cysteine through the conserved F or W. Fields, in order: J gene, V gene, CDR3 protein.

>TRBJ2-3|TRBV3-1
CASSQYTVGTDTQYF
>TRBJ2-1|TRBV7-2
CASSFLQGNNEQFF
>TRBJ1-1|TRBV5-1
CASSLKAFF
>TRBJ1-5|TRBV28
CASILGQGRNQPQHF
>TRBJ1-1|TRBV29-1
CSVPRPANTEAFF
>TRBJ1-1|TRBV20-1
CSARDLGGRTEAFF
>TRBJ2-1|TRBV12-3/TRBV12-4
CASSFVSGDEQFF
>TRBJ2-5|TRBV18
CASSPGAGAQETQYF
>TRBJ2-5|TRBV2
CASSQMTSGKETQYF
>TRBJ2-7|TRBV20-1
CRAIGTEYEQYF
>TRBJ2-1|TRBV6-1
CASSPIAGGIYNEQFF
>TRBJ1-4|TRBV10-3
CAISGGEKLFF
>TRBJ1-4|TRBV6-5
CASSYLQSNEKLFF
>TRBJ2-3|TRBV2
CASSRDTQYF
>TRBJ1-1|TRBV7-6
CASSLVSYGNTEAFF
>TRBJ2-3|TRBV5-1
CASSPGPDTSDTQYF
>TRBJ2-1|TRBV20-1
CSARDNAGVNEQFF
>TRBJ2-4|TRBV11-2
CASSTTSGKNIQYF
>TRBJ2-3|TRBV2
CASGAENTDTQYF
>TRBJ1-2|TRBV6-1
CASSPLVPPYGYTF
>TRBJ1-5|TRBV19
CASSADRSSNQPQHF
>TRBJ1-1|TRBV7-3
CASSSNVGGPNSEAFF
>TRBJ1-5|TRBV28
CASSLGSGVGQPQHF
>TRBJ2-3|TRBV20-1
CSARNLDSTPGTDTQYF
>TRBJ2-5|TRBV24-1
CATSDPGNEEETQYF
>TRBJ2-1|TRBV30
CACSGTSGTNEQFF
>TRBJ1-1|TRBV28
CASSLYPQGHTEAFF
>TRBJ2-3|TRBV6-2/TRBV6-3
CASSRNPTGLADTQYF
>TRBJ2-7|TRBV11-2
CASSLMGGVDEQYF
>TRBJ2-3|TRBV6-1
CASIAPSTTQYF
>TRBJ2-5|TRBV12-3/TRBV12-4
CASRWGGETQYF
>TRBJ2-2|TRBV18
CASSPRQGDTGELFF
>TRBJ1-4|TRBV10-3
CAISEAGTVNEKLFF
>TRBJ2-5|TRBV28
CASSQIDRIKETQYF
>TRBJ1-1|TRBV10-3
CAISEAFSEAFF
>TRBJ2-3|TRBV10-3
CATEAGGEDTQYF
>TRBJ2-1|TRBV6-1
CASRTTPPLELEQFF
>TRBJ2-1|TRBV7-2
CASSLVFGNNEQFF
>TRBJ2-3|TRBV7-3
CASSLMSSGRGDTQYF
>TRBJ2-2|TRBV27
CASSYDRAGELFF
>TRBJ2-3|TRBV20-1
CSARDGRAADTQYF
>TRBJ2-1|TRBV15
CATSRDPVPSYNEQFF
>TRBJ1-6|TRBV13
CASSHSLSPLHF
>TRBJ2-5|TRBV18
CASGGTGGTQYF
>TRBJ1-5|TRBV28
CASSPLSQPQHF
>TRBJ1-2|TRBV29-1
CSVEGWDYGYTF
>TRBJ1-1|TRBV5-1
CASSDRVGNTEAFF
>TRBJ1-6|TRBV28
CASSFQGAGSPLHF
>TRBJ2-7|TRBV14
CASSHHYEQCF
>TRBJ2-7|TRBV2
CASVSPQRGSYGQYF
>TRBJ2-5|TRBV4-1
CASSQEVGPGETQYF
>TRBJ2-7|TRBV18
CASSPSFEGNEQYF
>TRBJ2-1|TRBV7-2
CASSRDRSSYNEQFF
>TRBJ2-3|TRBV7-9
CASSLAPSPADTQYF